This T cell receptor (beta chain) is from a study of cytomegalovirus exposure and HLA in healthy donors. Overall study: An analysis done earlier identified some 120 million unique TCR beta sequences from about 179 million T cells. From HLA-typed donors, an early data release held tens of millions of unique TCRs. Overall study findings and caveats: Researchers reported in a later analysis that a missense DCLRE1C variant was tied to TCR beta V- and J-gene trimming.

Nominally healthy donors provided the samples, though records likely missed some immune exposures. The germline gives CDR1 MRHNA, CDR2 SNTAGT. The V segment lost 5 bases and the J segment 6 bases; nucleotides outside the gene matches: 11. The CDR3 extends over 16 amino acids. PCR employed 60 Vbeta and 13 Jbeta primers. Repertoires were generated with immunoSEQ multiplex PCR, while TCRdb's copy carries only in-frame clones and drops some. The sample yields 170,000 or so clones, approximately 81% seen once. Remarks on this clone: Its antigen is undetermined.

Source material: PBMCs. This TCR was recovered from a boy aged 2 to 10 in good health and CMV-seronegative. The gene calls are TRBV6-4 and TRBJ2-1, with 9 nucleotides matching TRBD2. As DNA, the CDR3 is TGTGCCAGCAGTCCTACTCCCATAGCGGGAGTCAATGAGCAGTTCTTC. It encodes CASSPTPIAGVNEQFF.